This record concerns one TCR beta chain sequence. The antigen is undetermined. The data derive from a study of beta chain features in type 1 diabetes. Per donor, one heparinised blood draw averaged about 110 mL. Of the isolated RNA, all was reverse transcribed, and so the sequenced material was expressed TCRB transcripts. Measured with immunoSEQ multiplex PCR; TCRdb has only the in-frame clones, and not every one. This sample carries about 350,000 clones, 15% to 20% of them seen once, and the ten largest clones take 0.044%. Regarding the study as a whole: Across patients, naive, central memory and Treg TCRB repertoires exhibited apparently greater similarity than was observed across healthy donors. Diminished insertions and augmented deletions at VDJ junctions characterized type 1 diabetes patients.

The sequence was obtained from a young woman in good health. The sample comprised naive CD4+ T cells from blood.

CDR3: CAIEGTGNTEAFF. CDR3 coding DNA: TGTGCCATCGAAGGGACAGGGAACACTGAAGCTTTCTTT. V gene TRBV10-3 combines with J gene TRBJ1-1, with 8 bases aligning to TRBD1. The junction had 3 bases not matched to a gene; V was cut back by 8 bases and J by 1 base. The length of the CDR3 is 13 residues. Germline V gene lookup returns CDR1 ENHRY and CDR2 SYGVKD.